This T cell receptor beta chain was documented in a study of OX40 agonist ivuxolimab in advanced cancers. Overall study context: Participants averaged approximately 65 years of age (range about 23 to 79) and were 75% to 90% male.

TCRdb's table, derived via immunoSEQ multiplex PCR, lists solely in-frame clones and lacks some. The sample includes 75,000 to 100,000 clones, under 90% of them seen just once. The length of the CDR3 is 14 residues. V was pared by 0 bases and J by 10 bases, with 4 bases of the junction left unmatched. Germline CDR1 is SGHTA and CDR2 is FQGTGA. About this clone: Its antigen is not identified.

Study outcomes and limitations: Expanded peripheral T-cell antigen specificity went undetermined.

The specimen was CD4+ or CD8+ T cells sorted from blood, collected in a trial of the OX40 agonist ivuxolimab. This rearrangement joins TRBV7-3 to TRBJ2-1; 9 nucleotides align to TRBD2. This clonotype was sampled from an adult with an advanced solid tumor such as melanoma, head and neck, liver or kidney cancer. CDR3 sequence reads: CASSLTSAGGEQFF. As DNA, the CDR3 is TGTGCCAGCAGCTTAACTTCGGCGGGAGGGGAGCAGTTCTTC.